This T cell receptor (beta chain) derives from a study of cytomegalovirus exposure and HLA in healthy donors. Overall study results and limits: Solely CMV serostatus was available to characterize immune exposure. TCR beta V- and J-gene trimming, according to a later analysis, was linked to a missense DCLRE1C variant. Several V segments, TRBV6-2 and TRBV6-3 among them, could not be told apart and were dropped.

Donors showed nominal health when sampled, although they likely had unrecorded immune exposures. The PCR made use of 60 Vbeta and 13 Jbeta primers. Repertoires were generated with immunoSEQ multiplex PCR, while TCRdb's copy carries only in-frame clones and drops some. The sample yields nearly 300,000 clones, roughly 89% seen once. This clone was counted a single time. The target antigen is unknown. The CDR3 is 13 amino acids. Germline V gives CDR1 SGHTA, CDR2 FQGNSA. The junction had 1 base not matched to a gene; V was cut back by 4 bases and J by 2 bases. The sequenced sample was PBMCs. The sequence was obtained from a man in his forties in good health and CMV-seropositive. The chain carries TRBV7-2 and TRBJ2-5; 7 bases map to TRBD2. The chain's CDR3 is CASSWGGQETQYF. The CDR3 coding sequence is TGTGCCAGCAGCTGGGGGGGACAAGAGACCCAGTACTTC.